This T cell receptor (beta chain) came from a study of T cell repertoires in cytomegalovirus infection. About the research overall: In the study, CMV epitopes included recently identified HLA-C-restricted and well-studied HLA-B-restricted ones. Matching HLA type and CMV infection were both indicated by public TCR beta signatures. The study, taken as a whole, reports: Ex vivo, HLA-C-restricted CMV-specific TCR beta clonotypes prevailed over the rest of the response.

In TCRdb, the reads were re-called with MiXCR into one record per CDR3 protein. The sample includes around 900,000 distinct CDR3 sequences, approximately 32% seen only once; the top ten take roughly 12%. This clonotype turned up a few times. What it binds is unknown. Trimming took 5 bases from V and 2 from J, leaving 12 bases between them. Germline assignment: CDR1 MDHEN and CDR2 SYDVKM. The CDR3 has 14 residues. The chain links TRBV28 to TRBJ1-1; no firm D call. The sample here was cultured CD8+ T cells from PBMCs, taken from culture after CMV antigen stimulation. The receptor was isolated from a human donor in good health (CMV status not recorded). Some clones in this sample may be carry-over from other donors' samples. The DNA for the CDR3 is TGTGCCAGCAGTGTCCGGGGAGCTAACACTGAAGCTTTCTTT. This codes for CASSVRGANTEAFF.